The 3 T cell receptor beta chains below come from one sample, sequenced in a study of blood T cells in healthy people across ages. Combining a sample-barcoded 5' primer with a J-beta primer mix, a second PCR ran for roughly 7 to 12 cycles. MiXCR was run by TCRdb on the 5' RACE reads, yielding one entry per CDR3 protein. The sample shows about 1.1 million distinct CDR3 sequences, approximately 38% of them seen only once. Sequenced: blood. The receptor source for this set is a man in his late teens or twenties in good health.

The chain carries TRBV7-9 and TRBJ1-2; D not certain. With 0 bases removed from V and 3 bases from J, the gap between germline ends came to 11 bases. The CDR3 runs 15 residues. Germline V gene data show CDR1 as SEHNR and CDR2 as FQNEAQ (reference sequence). The CDR3 protein is CASSLAHMADYGYTF. CDR3 coding DNA: TGTGCCAGCAGCTTAGCGCATATGGCAGACTATGGCTACACCTTC.

This clonotype appeared a single time. The genes are TRBV7-2 and TRBJ1-2; 9 bases match TRBD1. From germline, CDR1 is SGHTA and CDR2 FQGNSA. The CDR3 runs to 15 residues. Trimming removed 1 base from V and 6 bases from J; junction bases left unmatched: 6. Here the CDR3 DNA reads TGTGCCAGCAGCTTAGAGGGGACAGGGTGGCATGGCTACACCTTC. Amino acids: CASSLEGTGWHGYTF.

Points on this clonotype: The junction departs from germline at one end; a sequencing error may be responsible. The rearrangement uses TRBV7-8 and TRBJ1-4; no clear D. CDR1 and CDR2 from the germline V gene are SGHVS and FQNEAQ. The CDR3 loop spans 14 amino acids. The CDR3 sequence: CASSLAENNEKLVF. The CDR3 DNA sequence: TGTGCCAGCAGCTTAGCGGAGAATAATGAAAAACTGGTTTTT.